The source of this T cell receptor beta chain is a study of shared clonotypes between healthy human individuals. The study's findings and limits: How much donors shared clonotypes was expected to be affected by sequencing depth. The low donor count limited represented genetic and exposure-history diversity.

Concerning this clone itself: What it binds is unknown.

Germline assignment: CDR1 SQVTM and CDR2 ANQGSEA. CDR3 length: 13 residues. After removal of 6 bases from V and 3 bases from J, the junction contained 6 bases not matched to a gene. Libraries were prepared by immunoSEQ multiplex PCR; TCRdb keeps only in-frame clonotypes and omits some of them. This sample has about 480,000 clones; around 79% occur once, and the top ten carry around 13%. The sequence came from a woman in her forties in good health. Some clones in this sample may be carry-over from other donors' samples. Sequenced material: PBMCs. The rearrangement uses TRBV29-1 and TRBJ1-2, with 8 bases matching TRBD1. The CDR3 loop is CSVPTGEDYGYTF. The CDR3 DNA reads as TGCAGCGTCCCGACAGGGGAGGACTATGGCTACACCTTC. The full variable domain, completed using reference TRBV29-1 and TRBJ1-2, is SAVISQKPSRDICQRGTSLTIQCQVDSQVTMMFWYRQQPGQSLTLIATANQGSEATYESGFVIDKFPISRPNLTFSTLTVSNMSPEDSSIYLCSVPTGEDYGYTFGSGTRLTVV.